One and the same sample provided the 9 T cell receptor beta chains below, sequenced in a study of cytomegalovirus exposure and HLA in healthy donors. The primer mix had 60 Vbeta and 13 Jbeta primers. Profiled with immunoSEQ multiplex PCR; TCRdb holds only in-frame clones, not every one. This sample yields fewer than 200,000 clones, of which about 65% are seen a single time; about 1.6% belongs to the top ten. Sequences were obtained from PBMCs. These TCRs come from a girl aged 10 to 17 in good health and CMV-seronegative.

The chain uses TRBV7-3 and TRBJ2-5; D is unclear. Per the germline V gene, CDR1 is SGHTA and CDR2 is FQGTGA. V lost 4 bases and J 7 bases, leaving 10 bases between the germline ends. The CDR3 extends over 12 amino acids. Here the CDR3 DNA reads TGTGCCAGCAGCTCCCCCCCCGGGACCCAGTACTTC. This translates into CASSSPPGTQYF. Based on the CDR3 plus reference TRBV7-3 and TRBJ2-5, the full variable domain is GAGVSQTPSNKVTEKGKYVELRCDPISGHTALYWYRQSLGQGPEFLIYFQGTGAADDSGLPNDRFFAVRPEGSVSTLKIQRTERGDSAVYLCASSSPPGTQYFGPGTRLLVL.

This chain connects TRBV11-2 to TRBJ1-2; tentative D call: TRBD1 (5 bases). With 1 base removed from V and 1 base from J, the gap between germline ends came to 10 bases. The CDR3 has 15 amino acids. Germline loops: CDR1 SGHAT, CDR2 FQNNGV. CDR3 sequence (DNA): TGTGCCAGCAGCTTAGGGCCGACAGTTAACTATGGCTACACCTTC. This gives the protein CASSLGPTVNYGYTF.

A few counts support this clone. This chain links TRBV5-1 with TRBJ2-7, with D possibly being TRBD1 (5 bases). CDR3 length: 14 residues. Germline V lookup: CDR1 SGHRS, CDR2 YFSETQ. V lost 5 bases and J 2 bases, leaving 14 bases between the germline ends. This chain's CDR3 is CASRAGTGPYEQYF. In DNA form, the CDR3 reads TGCGCCAGCAGGGCCGGCACAGGTCCCTACGAGCAGTACTTC.

The CDR3: CASSPGGRTYGYTF. The CDR3 region has the DNA TGTGCCAGCAGCCCGGGGGGACGAACCTATGGCTACACCTTC. The V call is TRBV7-9, the J call TRBJ1-2, with a possible D match to TRBD1 (5 bases). This CDR3 contains 14 residues. The ends were cut back, 5 bases at V and 4 bases at J, with 14 bases in the middle. Germline V CDR1 and CDR2: SEHNR, FQNEAQ (reference sequence).

To note about this clone: Compared with germline, one end of the junction differs, possibly owing to a read error. The CDR3: CASSLVGREGFF. CDR3 coding DNA: TGCGCCAGCAGCTTGGTGGGCAGGGAAGGTTTCTTT. V usage is TRBV5-1 and J usage is TRBJ1-1, with D possibly being TRBD1 (5 bases). Germline V gene data show CDR1 as SGHRS and CDR2 as YFSETQ. The CDR3 runs to 12 residues.

This clone was detected only once. This chain uses TRBV27 with TRBJ2-5; TRBD2 matches 9 bases. Germline V CDR1 and CDR2: MNHEY, SMNVEV (reference sequence). Trimming cost V 8 bases and J 7 bases; bases outside gene matches: 26. This CDR3 has 19 amino acids. In nucleotides, the CDR3 is TGTGCCAGCGCCGACATGGGAGGACTAATCATAGCGGGGGTGGGGACCCAGTACTTC. Its translation is CASADMGGLIIAGVGTQYF.

The chain carries TRBV7-3 and TRBJ1-2; TRBD1 agrees at 9 bases. CDR1 SGHTA and CDR2 FQGTGA come from the germline V gene. The V gene end was trimmed by 5 bases and the J gene end by 4 bases; junction bases not matched to a gene: 8. This CDR3 has 15 amino acids. This chain's CDR3 is CASSPSGTGLYGYTF. CDR3 sequence (DNA): TGTGCCAGCAGCCCATCCGGGACAGGGCTCTATGGCTACACCTTC. Full variable domain (rest looked up from reference TRBV7-3 and TRBJ1-2): GAGVSQTPSNKVTEKGKYVELRCDPISGHTALYWYRQSLGQGPEFLIYFQGTGAADDSGLPNDRFFAVRPEGSVSTLKIQRTERGDSAVYLCASSPSGTGLYGYTFGSGTRLTVV.

This sequence joins TRBV7-9 and TRBJ1-4; possibly TRBD1 for D (6 bases). The V gene lost 5 bases and the J gene lost 12 bases, with 13 bases spanning the gap. This CDR3 comprises 12 residues. The germline V gene encodes CDR1 SEHNR and CDR2 FQNEAQ (reference sequence). This chain's CDR3 is CASSPEDRQLFF. In DNA form, the CDR3 reads TGTGCCAGCAGCCCCGAGGACAGACAACTGTTTTTT.

The genes are TRBV9 and TRBJ1-2; 8 positions agree with TRBD1. The J segment lost 3 bases and the V segment lost 4 bases, leaving 2 bases of the junction unmatched. The V gene's germline CDR1 is SGDLS and CDR2 YYNGEE. This CDR3 is built from 13 residues. CDR3 protein: CASSLQGDYGYTF. CDR3 DNA sequence: TGTGCCAGCAGCCTACAGGGGGACTATGGCTACACCTTC.